This T cell receptor (beta chain) derives from a study of blood T cell repertoires in COVID-19. Study background: Donors in the United States, Italy and Spain gave samples during acute or convalescent COVID-19. In each case, the material was cDNA or gDNA derived from T cells, B-cell-depleted T cells, or PBMCs.

This CDR3 contains 16 residues. Germline lookup yields CDR1 SGHRS and CDR2 YFSETQ. With V trimmed by 7 bases and J by 0 bases, 10 bases remained unmatched. The authors' processing: Estimation of nucleated cell counts was performed using reference gene primer amplification. Sequenced by immunoSEQ multiplex PCR; TCRdb stores in-frame clones only, minus some. The V and J calls and clone size were taken over from that table, and D and trimming were inferred from the DNA. The sample yields approximately 170,000 clones, under 90% seen once. The chain uses TRBV5-1 and TRBJ1-1; TRBD1 matches at 9 bases. The sequence came from an elderly woman with acute or convalescent COVID-19. Sample: peripheral blood. The CDR3 here is CASGPGQGILNTEAFF. The CDR3 DNA reads as TGCGCCAGCGGACCGGGACAGGGAATCCTGAACACTGAAGCTTTCTTT.